One sample yielded the 17 T cell receptor beta chains listed below, sequenced in a study of regulatory T cells in long-lasting Graves disease listed by TCRdb under 2021. The sample's time point label is to be understood as: newly diagnosed GD, antithyroid drugs for less than 3 months. For both TCR sequencing and RNA sequencing, RNA was extracted from PBMCs using TRIzol. Library preparation employed multiplex PCR. Sequencing took place on an Illumina HiSeq 4000. CDR3 regions were amplified by Arm-PCR with iRepertoire HTBI primers to construct TCR beta libraries. The public sequencing data were trimmed at Q25 with fastp and processed into clonotypes with MiXCR by TCRdb, which kept only in-frame beta chains. Here each entry gathers all rows of one CDR3 protein and keeps the most common genes and DNA. The sample yields a few hundred thousand distinct CDR3 sequences; 15% to 20% were counted once. In total, the top ten clones hold about 32% of the sample.

These data are also associated with another study on T cells in Graves' hyperthyroidism and ophthalmopathy.

The sample in question was peripheral blood mononuclear cells (PBMCs), obtained at new diagnosis, from a patient treated with antithyroid drugs. All receptors derive from a man aged 35 to 55 with Graves disease. Donor details come from another sample of the same person, matched by shared clones.

This clonotype was seen ten or more times. This chain joins TRBV27 and TRBJ1-2; tentative D call: TRBD1 (5 bases). The germline V gene encodes CDR1 MNHEY and CDR2 SMNVEV (reference sequence). V was cut by 5 bases and J by 4 bases, with 14 bases left in between. The length of the CDR3 is 14 residues. This chain's CDR3 is CASSPGGPVYGYTF. The CDR3 DNA reads TGTGCCAGCAGTCCCGGGGGTCCCGTCTATGGCTACACCTTC.

The gene calls are TRBV5-1 and TRBJ1-1, with D perhaps matching TRBD1 (5 bases). The germline gives CDR1 SGHRS, CDR2 YFSETQ. CDR3 length: 13 residues. Trimming stripped 1 base from V and 7 bases from J, with 11 bases between. This CDR3 reads CASSLTGPGEAFF. The CDR3 DNA reads TGCGCCAGCAGCTTGACAGGTCCTGGTGAAGCTTTCTTT.

This clonotype was observed at least ten times. The chain is built from TRBV30 and TRBJ2-5, with TRBD1 identical over 7 bases. The germline CDR1 and CDR2 sequences are GTSNPN and SVGIG (reference sequence). The CDR3 covers 13 residues. With 5 bases clipped from V and 4 bases from J, the junction kept 7 bases outside the gene matches. CDR3 sequence reads: CAWESSGGETQYF. DNA of the CDR3: TGTGCCTGGGAATCCTCAGGGGGAGAGACCCAGTACTTC. Full variable domain (remainder filled in from reference TRBV30 and TRBJ2-5): SQTIHQWPATLVQPVGSPLSLECTVEGTSNPNLYWYRQAAGRGLQLLFYSVGIGQISSEVPQNLSASRPQDRQFILSSKKLLLSDSGFYLCAWESSGGETQYFGPGTRLLVL.

Ten or more counts support this clonotype. This chain uses TRBV9 with TRBJ1-2, with D perhaps TRBD1 (5 bases). The CDR3 consists of 14 residues. Looked up from germline, CDR1 is SGDLS and CDR2 is YYNGEE. Trimming shortened V by 1 base and J by 3 bases, and 10 bases separated the two germline ends. The CDR3 DNA sequence: TGTGCCAGCAGCGTACAGACAGACGACTATGGCTACACCTTC. Amino acids: CASSVQTDDYGYTF. Looking up the rest from reference TRBV9 and TRBJ1-2 gives the full variable domain: DSGVTQTPKHLITATGQRVTLRCSPRSGDLSVYWYQQSLDQGLQFLIQYYNGEERAKGNILERFSAQQFPDLHSELNLSSLELGDSALYFCASSVQTDDYGYTFGSGTRLTVV.

V usage is TRBV12-3 or TRBV12-4 and J usage is TRBJ1-5, with TRBD1 as a possible D gene (6 bases). The CDR3 is 16 residues long. V was trimmed by 0 bases and J by 6 bases, leaving 15 bases between them. The CDR3 coding sequence is TGTGCCAGCAGTTTAGCCTCGGACAGTCACGGTCAGCCCCAGCATTTT. Translating it yields CASSLASDSHGQPQHF.

This clonotype was picked up many times. V is TRBV18 and J is TRBJ2-3; the D is unclear. From germline, CDR1 is KGHSH and CDR2 LQKENI. V lost 0 bases and J 3 bases, leaving 13 bases between the germline ends. The length of the CDR3 is 16 residues. DNA of the CDR3: TGTGCCAGCTCACCACCGTTTAGTTTGAGGACAGATACGCAGTATTTT. Translation gives CASSPPFSLRTDTQYF.

This clonotype was seen more than once but under ten times. V gene TRBV20-1 combines with J gene TRBJ1-5; D not certain. Germline CDR1 reads DFQATT; CDR2 reads SNEGSKA (reference sequence). The CDR3 loop spans 13 amino acids. V gave up 5 bases and J gave up 3 bases, with 11 bases separating them. CDR3 coding DNA: TGCAGTGCTGCCTACACTGTCAATCAGCCCCAGCATTTT. This codes for CSAAYTVNQPQHF.

The table lists this clonotype with many counts. The chain is built from TRBV3-1 and TRBJ2-3, with D perhaps being TRBD1 or TRBD2 (5 bases each). CDR1 is LGHDT, CDR2 YNNKEL, per germline (reference sequence). The CDR3 covers 17 residues. Trimming removed 2 bases at V and 8 bases at J, with 23 bases between. CDR3: CASSQNLVGTGQFTQYF. CDR3 in DNA: TGTGCCAGCAGCCAAAACCTCGTTGGGACCGGGCAATTTACGCAGTATTTT.

This clonotype was recorded many times. This rearrangement joins TRBV10-3 to TRBJ1-5, with a weak D call TRBD1 (5 bases). The length of the CDR3 is 15 residues. Looked up from germline, CDR1 is ENHRY and CDR2 is SYGVKD. The V gene lost 2 bases and the J gene lost 5 bases, with 13 bases spanning the gap. The CDR3 is CAISEPGTSYQPQHF. CDR3 nucleotide sequence: TGTGCCATCAGTGAGCCCGGGACGTCGTATCAGCCCCAGCATTTT.

This chain uses TRBV11-1 with TRBJ2-1, with TRBD1 identical over 7 bases. The length of the CDR3 is 14 residues. Per the germline V gene, CDR1 is SGHAT and CDR2 is FQDESV (reference sequence). V dropped 5 bases and J dropped 2; count of bases not matched to a gene: 3. The CDR3 sequence is CASSIGTAYNEQFF. The CDR3 DNA follows: TGTGCCAGCAGCATAGGGACAGCCTACAATGAGCAGTTCTTC.

This clonotype was picked up many times. V and J are TRBV18 and TRBJ1-1, with D hard to call. CDR1 and CDR2 (germline): KGHSH, LQKENI. V was cut by 3 bases and J by 8 bases, with 19 bases left in between. The CDR3 is 15 amino acids. CDR3 region: CASSPITQPGQEAFF. The CDR3 DNA follows: TGTGCCAGCTCACCGATAACGCAGCCGGGTCAAGAAGCTTTCTTT.

This clonotype was picked up a small number of times. The J gene is TRBJ2-2, the V gene TRBV9; no clear D gene. CDR3 size: 14 residues. The V gene's germline CDR1 is SGDLS and CDR2 YYNGEE. Trimming left V 0 bases short and J 3 bases short, with 6 bases between. The CDR3 DNA sequence: TGTGCCAGCAGCGTAGACGCGTACACCGGGGAGCTGTTTTTT. It encodes CASSVDAYTGELFF.

This clonotype occurred a few times. The chain recombines TRBV6-4 with TRBJ2-1; D remains unclear. V lost 6 bases and J 7 bases, leaving 19 bases between the germline ends. Germline V gene sequence: CDR1 MRHNA, CDR2 SNTAGT. This CDR3 is 15 amino acids long. The CDR3 region is CASSVWGTPMNEQFF. CDR3 DNA: TGTGCCAGCAGCGTCTGGGGTACTCCCATGAATGAGCAGTTCTTC.

This clonotype was observed a handful of times. The V and J genes are TRBV5-1 and TRBJ2-5; 10 bases fit TRBD1. CDR1 and CDR2 (germline): SGHRS, YFSETQ. Losses at the gene ends were 4 bases for V and 4 bases for J; bases not matched to a gene: 7. This CDR3 comprises 15 residues. For the CDR3, the DNA is TGCGCCAGCAGCATGACAGGGGGCTACCCAGAGACCCAGTACTTC. Its translation: CASSMTGGYPETQYF.

In its sample, this clonotype was seen many times. J is TRBJ2-3 and V is TRBV24-1; a weak D match, TRBD2 (6 bases). Germline V gene sequence: CDR1 KGHDR, CDR2 SFDVKD. Trimming pared 6 bases from V and 2 bases from J, leaving 11 bases between. The CDR3 is 14 residues long. The CDR3 here is CATSPGENTDTQYF. CDR3 bases: TGTGCCACCAGTCCGGGGGAGAACACAGATACGCAGTATTTT.

This clonotype was seen repeatedly, ten times or more. The gene calls are TRBV20-1 and TRBJ1-2; maybe TRBD1 (5 bases). The CDR3 is 12 residues long. Trimming cost V 3 bases and J 2 bases, with 7 bases left between them. Germline lookup yields CDR1 DFQATT and CDR2 SNEGSKA (reference sequence). CDR3 nucleotide sequence: TGCAGTGCTAGGACAGTAAACTATGGCTACACCTTC. This sequence encodes CSARTVNYGYTF.

This clonotype has a handful of counts. The chain combines TRBV9 with TRBJ2-5; D is possibly TRBD2 (6 bases). The V end was cut by 3 bases, the J end by 5 bases, with 17 bases between. From germline, CDR1 is SGDLS and CDR2 YYNGEE. The CDR3 sequence is 15 residues long. The CDR3 sequence is CASSARLDPRETQYF. The CDR3, as DNA: TGTGCCAGCAGCGCCCGACTAGACCCTAGGGAGACCCAGTACTTC.